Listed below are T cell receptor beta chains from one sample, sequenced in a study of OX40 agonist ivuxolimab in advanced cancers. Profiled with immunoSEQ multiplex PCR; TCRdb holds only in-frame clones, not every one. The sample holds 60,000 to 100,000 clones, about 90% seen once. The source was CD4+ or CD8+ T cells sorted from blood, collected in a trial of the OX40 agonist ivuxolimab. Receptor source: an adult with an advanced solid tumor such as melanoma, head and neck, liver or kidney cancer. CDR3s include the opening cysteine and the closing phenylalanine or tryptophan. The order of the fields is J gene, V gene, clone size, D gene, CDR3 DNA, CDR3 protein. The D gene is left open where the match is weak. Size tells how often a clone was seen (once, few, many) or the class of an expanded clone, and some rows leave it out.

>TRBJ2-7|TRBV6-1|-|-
TGTGCCAGCAGCCCGTCTTCCCGCTCCTACGAGCAGTACTTC
CASSPSSRSYEQYF
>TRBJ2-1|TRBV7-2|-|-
TGTGCCAGCAGCTTAGATATGGTGGCGAGTGAGCAGTTCTTC
CASSLDMVASEQFF
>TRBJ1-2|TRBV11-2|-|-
TGTGCCAGCAGCTTCCCTTATAACTATGGCTACACCTTC
CASSFPYNYGYTF
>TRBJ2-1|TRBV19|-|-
TGTGCCAGTAGTATAGGGCACGGGGCCAGGGACAATGAGCAGTTCTTC
CASSIGHGARDNEQFF
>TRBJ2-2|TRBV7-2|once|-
TGTGCCAGCAGCTTAGGTGTAATGTACACCGGGGAGCTGTTTTTT
CASSLGVMYTGELFF
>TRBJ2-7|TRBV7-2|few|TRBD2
TGTGCCAGCAGCCCCCCCGGGGGGGGGACATTGTCCTACGAGCAGTACTTC
CASSPPGGGTLSYEQYF
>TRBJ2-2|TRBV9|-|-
TGTGCCAGCAGCGTATACACCGGGGAGCTGTTTTTT
CASSVYTGELFF
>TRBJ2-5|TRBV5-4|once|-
TGTGCCAGCAGCTTGGCGGGGGTTCATGAGACCCAGTACTTC
CASSLAGVHETQYF
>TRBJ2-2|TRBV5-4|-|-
TGTGCCAGCAGCCTCCTGCGGTCGGGCACCGGGGAGCTGTTTTTT
CASSLLRSGTGELFF
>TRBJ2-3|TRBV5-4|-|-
TGTGCCAGCAGCGGGGGCCGACCGAGCACAGATACGCAGTATTTT
CASSGGRPSTDTQYF
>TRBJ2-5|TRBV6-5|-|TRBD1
TGTGCCAGCAGGGGACCGGACAGGGCCCGTGAGACCCAGTACTTC
CASRGPDRARETQYF
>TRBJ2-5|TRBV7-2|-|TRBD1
TGTGCCAGCAGCTCGATGGGACAGTACCAAGAGACCCAGTACTTC
CASSSMGQYQETQYF
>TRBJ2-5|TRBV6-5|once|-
TGTGCCAGCAGCCGTCAAGAGACCCAGTACTTC
CASSRQETQYF
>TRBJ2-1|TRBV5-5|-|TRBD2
TGTGCCAGCAGCTTGGGTATCGGGACTAGCGGGATAGATCTCGTTGAGCAGTTCTTC
CASSLGIGTSGIDLVEQFF
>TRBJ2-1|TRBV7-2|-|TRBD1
TGTGCCAGCAGCTCGACAGGGGGCTACAATGAGCAGTTCTTC
CASSSTGGYNEQFF
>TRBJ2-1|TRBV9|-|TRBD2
TGTGCCAGCAGCGGTACTAGCGGGAGGGCCGTTGAGCAGTTCTTC
CASSGTSGRAVEQFF
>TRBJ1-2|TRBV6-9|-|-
TGTGCCAGCACCCACGGGGGGTGGACGGACTATGGCTACACCTTC
CASTHGGWTDYGYTF
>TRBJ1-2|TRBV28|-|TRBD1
TGTGCCAGCAGCCTTCCAGGGGGCTGGGGAACTCGTGACTATGGCTACACCTTC
CASSLPGGWGTRDYGYTF
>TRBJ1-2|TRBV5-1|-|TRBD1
TGCGCCAGCAGCTTGGTAGAGGGGGCTGATGGCTACACCTTC
CASSLVEGADGYTF
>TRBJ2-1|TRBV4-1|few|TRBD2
TGCGCCAGCAGCCAAGAACTAGCGGACTACAATGAGCAGTTCTTC
CASSQELADYNEQFF
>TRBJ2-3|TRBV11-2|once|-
TGTGCCAGCAGAAAGGGCGGTAGCACAGATACGCAGTATTTT
CASRKGGSTDTQYF
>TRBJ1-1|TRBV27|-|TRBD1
TGTGCCAGCACGAGCCGGGACAGGGCGAACACTGAAGCTTTCTTT
CASTSRDRANTEAFF
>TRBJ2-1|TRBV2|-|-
TGTGCCAGCAGTCTAGGGCCATACAATGAGCAGTTCTTC
CASSLGPYNEQFF
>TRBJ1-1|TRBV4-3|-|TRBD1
TGCGCCAGCAGCCGCCGACAGGGGGGTACTGAAGCTTTCTTT
CASSRRQGGTEAFF
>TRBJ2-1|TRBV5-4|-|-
TGTGCCAGCCGGCCCGATATGGGGGACTACAATGAGCAGTTCTTC
CASRPDMGDYNEQFF
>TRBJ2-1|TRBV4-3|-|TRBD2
TGCGCCAGCAGCCTTGGACTAGCGGGGCACAATGAGCAGTTCTTC
CASSLGLAGHNEQFF
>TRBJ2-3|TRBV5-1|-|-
TGCGCCAGCAGCTGGGGGCGACCGGACACAGATACGCAGTATTTT
CASSWGRPDTDTQYF
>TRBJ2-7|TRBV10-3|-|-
TGTGCCATCAGTGAGGGAACGGGAGCCGACTTC
CAISEGTGADF
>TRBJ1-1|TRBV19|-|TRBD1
TGTGCCAGTAGGGGGGACAGGGTGAACACTGAAGCTTTCTTT
CASRGDRVNTEAFF
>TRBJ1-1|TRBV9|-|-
TGTGCCAGCAGCTCCGTAGGAGCTGAAGCTTTCTTT
CASSSVGAEAFF
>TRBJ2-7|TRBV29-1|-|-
TGCAGCGTTGGTCCCGGGGCAGCCTACGAGCAGTACTTC
CSVGPGAAYEQYF
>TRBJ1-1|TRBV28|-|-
TGTGCCAGCAGCCAAACCCGGGAGGGCACTGAAGCTTTCTTT
CASSQTREGTEAFF
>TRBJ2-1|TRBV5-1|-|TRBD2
TGCGCCAGCAGCTTGTCCCCCGGGACTAGCGGGAGGGAGCAGTTCTTC
CASSLSPGTSGREQFF